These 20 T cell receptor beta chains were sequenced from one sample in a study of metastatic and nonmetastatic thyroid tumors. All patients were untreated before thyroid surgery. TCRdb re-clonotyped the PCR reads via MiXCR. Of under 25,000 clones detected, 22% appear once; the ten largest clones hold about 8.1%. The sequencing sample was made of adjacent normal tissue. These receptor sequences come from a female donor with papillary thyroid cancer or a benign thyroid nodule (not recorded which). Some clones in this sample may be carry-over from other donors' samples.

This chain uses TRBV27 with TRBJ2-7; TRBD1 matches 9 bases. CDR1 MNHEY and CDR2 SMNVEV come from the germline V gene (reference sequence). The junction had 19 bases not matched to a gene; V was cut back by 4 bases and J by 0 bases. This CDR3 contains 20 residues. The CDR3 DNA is TGTGCCAGCAGTTCTTACTTTGGCGGGACAGGGAAAGGAAACTCCTACGAGCAGTACTTC. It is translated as CASSSYFGGTGKGNSYEQYF.

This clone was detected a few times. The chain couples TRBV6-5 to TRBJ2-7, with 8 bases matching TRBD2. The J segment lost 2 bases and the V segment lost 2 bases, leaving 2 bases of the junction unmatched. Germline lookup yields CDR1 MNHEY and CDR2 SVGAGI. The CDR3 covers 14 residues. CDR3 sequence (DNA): TGTGCCAGCAGTTACACTAGCGGAGCCTACGAGCAGTACTTC. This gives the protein CASSYTSGAYEQYF.

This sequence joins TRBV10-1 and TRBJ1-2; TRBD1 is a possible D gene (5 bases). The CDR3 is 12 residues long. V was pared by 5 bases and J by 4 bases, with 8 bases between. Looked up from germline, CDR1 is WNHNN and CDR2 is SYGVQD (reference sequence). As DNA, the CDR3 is TGCGCCAGCAGTCGGGGACGCTATGGCTACACCTTC. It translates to CASSRGRYGYTF.

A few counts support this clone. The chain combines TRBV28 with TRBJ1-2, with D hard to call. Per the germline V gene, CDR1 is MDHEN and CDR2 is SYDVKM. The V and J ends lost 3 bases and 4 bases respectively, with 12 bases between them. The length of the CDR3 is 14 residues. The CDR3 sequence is CASSFPGLRYGYTF. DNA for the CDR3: TGTGCCAGCAGTTTTCCAGGACTACGCTATGGCTACACCTTC.

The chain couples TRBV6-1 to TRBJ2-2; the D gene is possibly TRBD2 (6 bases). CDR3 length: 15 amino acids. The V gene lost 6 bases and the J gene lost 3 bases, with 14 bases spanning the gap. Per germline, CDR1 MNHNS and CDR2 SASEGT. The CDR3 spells CASRLSSADTGELFF. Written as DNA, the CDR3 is TGTGCCAGCAGGCTATCTAGCGCGGACACCGGGGAGCTGTTTTTT.

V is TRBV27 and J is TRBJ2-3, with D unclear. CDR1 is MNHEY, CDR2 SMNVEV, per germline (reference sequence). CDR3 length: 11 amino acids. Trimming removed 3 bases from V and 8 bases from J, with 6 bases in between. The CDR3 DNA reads TGTGCCAGCAGTTTCGGTGTTACGCAGTATTTT. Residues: CASSFGVTQYF.

CDR3 DNA sequence: TGTGCCAGCAGCTCTAGCGGGAGTGGGACAGATACGCAGTATTTT. Amino acids: CASSSSGSGTDTQYF. V is TRBV7-8 and J is TRBJ2-3, with 10 bases matching TRBD2. Trimming took 4 bases from V and 3 from J; bases not matched to a gene: 4. The CDR3 contains 15 residues. In germline, CDR1 is SGHVS, CDR2 FQNEAQ. The full variable domain, its missing parts supplied by reference TRBV7-8 and TRBJ2-3, is GAGVSQSPRYKVAKRGQDVALRCDPISGHVSLFWYQQALGQGPEFLTYFQNEAQLDKSGLPSDRFFAERPEGSVSTLKIQRTQQEDSAVYLCASSSSGSGTDTQYFGPGTRLTVL.

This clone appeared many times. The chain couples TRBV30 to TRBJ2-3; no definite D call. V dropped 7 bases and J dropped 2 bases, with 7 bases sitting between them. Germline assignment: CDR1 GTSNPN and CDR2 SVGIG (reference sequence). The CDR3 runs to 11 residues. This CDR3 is CAYLHTDTQYF. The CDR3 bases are TGTGCCTACCTTCACACAGATACGCAGTATTTT.

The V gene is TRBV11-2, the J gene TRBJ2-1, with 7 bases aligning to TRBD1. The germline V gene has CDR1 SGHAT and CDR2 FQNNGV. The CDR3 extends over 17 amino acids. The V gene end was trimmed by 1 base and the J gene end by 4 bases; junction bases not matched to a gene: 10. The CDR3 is CASSLVIRLRGYNEQFF. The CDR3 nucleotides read TGTGCCAGCAGCTTAGTCATCCGACTCAGGGGGTACAATGAGCAGTTCTTC.

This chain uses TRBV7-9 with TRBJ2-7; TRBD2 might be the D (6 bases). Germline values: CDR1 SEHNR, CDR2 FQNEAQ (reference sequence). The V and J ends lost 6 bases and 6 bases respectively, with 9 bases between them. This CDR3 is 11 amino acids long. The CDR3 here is CASRGGSEQYF. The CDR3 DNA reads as TGTGCCAGCAGGGGGGGAAGCGAGCAGTACTTC. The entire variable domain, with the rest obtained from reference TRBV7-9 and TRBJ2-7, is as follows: DTGVSQNPRHKITKRGQNVTFRCDPISEHNRLYWYRQTLGQGPEFLTYFQNEAQLEKSRLLSDRFSAERPKGSFSTLEIQRTEQGDSAMYLCASRGGSEQYFGPGTRLTVT.

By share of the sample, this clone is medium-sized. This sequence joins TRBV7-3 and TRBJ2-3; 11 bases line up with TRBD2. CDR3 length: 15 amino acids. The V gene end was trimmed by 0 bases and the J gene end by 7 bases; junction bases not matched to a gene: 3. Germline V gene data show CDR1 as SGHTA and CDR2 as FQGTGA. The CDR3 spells CASSLTSGRAYTQYF. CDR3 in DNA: TGTGCCAGCAGCTTAACTAGCGGGAGGGCTTATACGCAGTATTTT.

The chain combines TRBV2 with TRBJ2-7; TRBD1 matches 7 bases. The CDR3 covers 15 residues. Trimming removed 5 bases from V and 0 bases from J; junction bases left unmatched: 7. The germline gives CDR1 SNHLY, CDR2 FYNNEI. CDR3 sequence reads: CASSTRQGGSYEQYF. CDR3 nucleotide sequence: TGTGCCAGCAGTACCAGACAGGGCGGCTCCTACGAGCAGTACTTC.

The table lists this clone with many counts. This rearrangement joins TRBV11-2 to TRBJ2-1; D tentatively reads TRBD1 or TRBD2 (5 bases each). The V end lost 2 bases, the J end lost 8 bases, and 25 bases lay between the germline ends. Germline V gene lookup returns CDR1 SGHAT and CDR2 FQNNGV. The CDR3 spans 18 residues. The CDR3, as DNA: TGTGCCAGCAGCTTAATCCAAAGTGGGGGTTTCAACTCGGATGAGCAGTTCTTC. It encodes CASSLIQSGGFNSDEQFF.

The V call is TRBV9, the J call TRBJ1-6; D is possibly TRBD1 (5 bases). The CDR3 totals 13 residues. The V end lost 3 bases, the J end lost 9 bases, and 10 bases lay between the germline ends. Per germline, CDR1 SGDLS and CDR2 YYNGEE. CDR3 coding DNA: TGTGCCAGCAGCGGAACCCAGGGTTCACCCCTCCACTTT. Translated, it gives CASSGTQGSPLHF. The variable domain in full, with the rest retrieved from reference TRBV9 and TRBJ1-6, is DSGVTQTPKHLITATGQRVTLRCSPRSGDLSVYWYQQSLDQGLQFLIQYYNGEERAKGNILERFSAQQFPDLHSELNLSSLELGDSALYFCASSGTQGSPLHFGNGTRLTVT.

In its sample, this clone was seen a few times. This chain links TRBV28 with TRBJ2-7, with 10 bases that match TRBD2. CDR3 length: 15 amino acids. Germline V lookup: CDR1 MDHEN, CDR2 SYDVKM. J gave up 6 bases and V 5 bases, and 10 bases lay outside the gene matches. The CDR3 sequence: CASSPGLAGAGEQYF. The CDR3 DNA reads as TGTGCCAGCAGTCCCGGCCTAGCGGGAGCCGGCGAGCAGTACTTC.

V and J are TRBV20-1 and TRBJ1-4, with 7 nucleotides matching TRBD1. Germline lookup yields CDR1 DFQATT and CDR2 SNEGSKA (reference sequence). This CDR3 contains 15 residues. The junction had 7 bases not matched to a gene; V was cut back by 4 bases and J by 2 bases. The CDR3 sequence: CSATRDSGTNEKLFF. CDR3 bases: TGCAGTGCTACCAGGGACAGCGGTACTAATGAAAAACTGTTTTTT.

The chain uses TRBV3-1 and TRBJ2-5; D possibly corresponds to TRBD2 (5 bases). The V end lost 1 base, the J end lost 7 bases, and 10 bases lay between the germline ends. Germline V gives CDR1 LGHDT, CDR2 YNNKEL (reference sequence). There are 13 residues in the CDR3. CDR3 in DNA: TGTGCCAGCAGCCAAGCCCCCCGGGGGACCCAGTACTTC. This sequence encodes CASSQAPRGTQYF.

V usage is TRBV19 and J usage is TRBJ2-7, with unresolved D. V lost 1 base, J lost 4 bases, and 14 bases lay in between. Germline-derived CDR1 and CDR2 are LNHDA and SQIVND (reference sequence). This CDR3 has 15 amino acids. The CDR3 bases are TGTGCCAGTAGTATAGGCGGCCCTGGGCCATACGAGCAGTACTTC. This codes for CASSIGGPGPYEQYF.

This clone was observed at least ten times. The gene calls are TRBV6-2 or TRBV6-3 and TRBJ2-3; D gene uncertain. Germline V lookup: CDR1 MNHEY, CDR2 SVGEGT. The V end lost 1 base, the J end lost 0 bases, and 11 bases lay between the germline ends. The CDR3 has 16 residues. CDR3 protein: CASSYLGSSSTDTQYF. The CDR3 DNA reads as TGTGCCAGCAGTTACTTGGGCAGCTCTAGCACAGATACGCAGTATTTT.

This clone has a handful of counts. CDR3 sequence (DNA): TGTGCCAGCAGTTCGGGACTAGCGGGAGCGGAAGATACGCAGTATTTT. It codes for CASSSGLAGAEDTQYF. This chain uses TRBV28 with TRBJ2-3; 14 nucleotides agree with TRBD2. Germline values: CDR1 MDHEN, CDR2 SYDVKM. CDR3 size: 16 residues. Germline trimming cut 4 bases from V and 5 bases from J; bases unmatched to any gene: 5.